Listed below are T cell receptor beta chains from one sample, sequenced in a study of blood T cell repertoires in COVID-19. The method was immunoSEQ multiplex PCR; TCRdb's version includes in-frame clones alone and lacks a portion of them. The sample holds 150,000 to 200,000 clones, 80% to 90% seen once. Sequenced input: peripheral blood. These receptor sequences come from a human donor in a cohort sampled during active COVID-19. Both conserved end residues are part of each CDR3. The order of the fields is J gene, clone size, D gene, V gene, CDR3 DNA, CDR3 protein. D genes are given only for firm matches. Clone size is stated in some rows and not others, as once, few, many or a class when expanded.

j_gene: TRBJ2-1
abundance: .
d_gene: .
v_gene: TRBV21-1
CDR3nt: TGTGCCAGCGGCCTGCGGGGGGTGGGGTACAATGAGCAGTTCTTC
CDR3aa: CASGLRGVGYNEQFF

j_gene: TRBJ1-1
abundance: .
d_gene: .
v_gene: TRBV12-3/TRBV12-4
CDR3nt: TGTGCCAGTAGGAGATGGTTGAACACTGAAGCTTTCTTT
CDR3aa: CASRRWLNTEAFF

j_gene: TRBJ1-2
abundance: .
d_gene: TRBD1
v_gene: TRBV19
CDR3nt: TGTGCCAGTAGTACAACCGGGACAGGGGCTAACTATGGCTACACCTTC
CDR3aa: CASSTTGTGANYGYTF

j_gene: TRBJ2-3
abundance: .
d_gene: .
v_gene: TRBV4-1
CDR3nt: TGCGCCAGCAGCCAAGTAACCGGGTTCACAGATACGCAGTATTTT
CDR3aa: CASSQVTGFTDTQYF

j_gene: TRBJ2-6
abundance: .
d_gene: .
v_gene: TRBV19
CDR3nt: TGTGCCACCTCCCCCGCTGGGGCCAACGTCCTGACTTTC
CDR3aa: CATSPAGANVLTF

j_gene: TRBJ2-2
abundance: .
d_gene: TRBD1
v_gene: TRBV28
CDR3nt: TGTGCCAGCGAATACAGGGGGCCCGGGGAGCTGTTTTTT
CDR3aa: CASEYRGPGELFF

j_gene: TRBJ1-1
abundance: .
d_gene: .
v_gene: TRBV10-2
CDR3nt: TGCGCCAGCAGTGAGGCAGGGGCGGGCACTGAAGCTTTCTTT
CDR3aa: CASSEAGAGTEAFF

j_gene: TRBJ2-7
abundance: .
d_gene: .
v_gene: TRBV7-3
CDR3nt: TGTGCCAGCAGCTTAGCTCCGGGGGCCTACGAGCAGTACTTC
CDR3aa: CASSLAPGAYEQYF

j_gene: TRBJ1-4
abundance: once
d_gene: TRBD1
v_gene: TRBV7-6
CDR3nt: TGTGCCAGCACCGGAGGACAGGGCTTAAATGAAAAACTGTTTTTT
CDR3aa: CASTGGQGLNEKLFF

j_gene: TRBJ2-7
abundance: once
d_gene: .
v_gene: TRBV4-2
CDR3nt: TGTGCCAGCAGCCAAGATCCCGGGACAACCGAGCAGTACTTC
CDR3aa: CASSQDPGTTEQYF

j_gene: TRBJ2-7
abundance: .
d_gene: .
v_gene: TRBV11-2
CDR3nt: TGTGCCAGCAGCTTAGTCAGGGGCTCCTACGAGCAGTACTTC
CDR3aa: CASSLVRGSYEQYF

j_gene: TRBJ1-5
abundance: .
d_gene: .
v_gene: TRBV11-2
CDR3nt: TGTGCCAGCAGCAAGGAGCGTGATCAGCCCCAGCATTTT
CDR3aa: CASSKERDQPQHF

j_gene: TRBJ2-7
abundance: .
d_gene: TRBD1
v_gene: TRBV7-2
CDR3nt: TGTGCCAGCAGCCCAGGGGGACAACCAATAACCTCCGAGCAGTACTTC
CDR3aa: CASSPGGQPITSEQYF

j_gene: TRBJ2-7
abundance: .
d_gene: TRBD1
v_gene: TRBV5-1
CDR3nt: TGCGCCAGCAGTCAGGACAGGGGGCGAAGCGAGCAGTACTTC
CDR3aa: CASSQDRGRSEQYF

j_gene: TRBJ2-3
abundance: .
d_gene: TRBD2
v_gene: TRBV4-2
CDR3nt: TGTGCCAGCAGCCTCGGACTAGCGGGCACAGATACGCAGTATTTT
CDR3aa: CASSLGLAGTDTQYF

j_gene: TRBJ1-4
abundance: once
d_gene: TRBD1
v_gene: TRBV29-1
CDR3nt: TGCAGCGTTGGCAGGGGGAATGAAAAACTGTTTTTT
CDR3aa: CSVGRGNEKLFF

j_gene: TRBJ2-5
abundance: .
d_gene: .
v_gene: TRBV2
CDR3nt: TGTGCCAGCAGTGAACTGGGGGGCCAAGAGACCCAGTACTTC
CDR3aa: CASSELGGQETQYF

j_gene: TRBJ1-5
abundance: .
d_gene: .
v_gene: TRBV30
CDR3nt: TGTGCCTGGAGTTTATCGGATCAGCCCCAGCATTTT
CDR3aa: CAWSLSDQPQHF

j_gene: TRBJ1-1
abundance: once
d_gene: .
v_gene: TRBV9
CDR3nt: TGTGCCAGCAGCGTAGGGACACTGAACACTGAAGCTTTCTTT
CDR3aa: CASSVGTLNTEAFF

j_gene: TRBJ2-7
abundance: .
d_gene: .
v_gene: TRBV7-2
CDR3nt: TGTGCCAGCAGCTTTGGGGGCTTGGGGTCCTACGAGCAGTACTTC
CDR3aa: CASSFGGLGSYEQYF

j_gene: TRBJ1-5
abundance: .
d_gene: TRBD1
v_gene: TRBV19
CDR3nt: TGTGCCAGTAGGGGACAGGTTGGTCAGCCCCAGCATTTT
CDR3aa: CASRGQVGQPQHF

j_gene: TRBJ2-3
abundance: .
d_gene: .
v_gene: TRBV7-9
CDR3nt: TGTGCCAGCAGCTCGGCCGGATCTAGGGATACGCAGTATTTT
CDR3aa: CASSSAGSRDTQYF

j_gene: TRBJ1-3
abundance: .
d_gene: .
v_gene: TRBV5-1
CDR3nt: TGCGCCAGCAGCTTGGTGGCCGGGGTTAACACCATATATTTT
CDR3aa: CASSLVAGVNTIYF

j_gene: TRBJ2-2
abundance: few
d_gene: TRBD2
v_gene: TRBV7-8
CDR3nt: TGTGCCAGCAGCTTATTGCGGGAGTACGGGGAGCTGTTTTTT
CDR3aa: CASSLLREYGELFF

j_gene: TRBJ1-1
abundance: .
d_gene: .
v_gene: TRBV21-1
CDR3nt: TGTGCCAGCAGCTTCCCACAGGGGGCGCGAAGAGGGGACACTGAAGCTTTCTTT
CDR3aa: CASSFPQGARRGDTEAFF

j_gene: TRBJ2-3
abundance: .
d_gene: TRBD2
v_gene: TRBV9
CDR3nt: TGTGCCAGCAGCGTAGGTCTAGCGGGAGTGGAAGGTACGCAGTATTTT
CDR3aa: CASSVGLAGVEGTQYF

j_gene: TRBJ2-2
abundance: .
d_gene: TRBD2
v_gene: TRBV7-2
CDR3nt: TGTGCCAGCAGCTTTCTAGCGGGAGGGGCCGGGGAGCTGTTTTTT
CDR3aa: CASSFLAGGAGELFF

j_gene: TRBJ2-2
abundance: .
d_gene: .
v_gene: TRBV23-1
CDR3nt: TGCGCCACCCCATGGGGGAGGATTCCCTCGAACACCGGGGAGCTGTTTTTT
CDR3aa: CATPWGRIPSNTGELFF

j_gene: TRBJ2-1
abundance: .
d_gene: TRBD2
v_gene: TRBV3-1/TRBV3-2
CDR3nt: TGTGCCAGCAGCGCAGTTACGGGGGGTTACAATGAGCAGTTCTTC
CDR3aa: CASSAVTGGYNEQFF

j_gene: TRBJ2-2
abundance: .
d_gene: .
v_gene: TRBV4-3
CDR3nt: TGCGCCAGCAGCCAATCTAGAGTCCCCGGGGAGCTGTTTTTT
CDR3aa: CASSQSRVPGELFF

j_gene: TRBJ1-3
abundance: .
d_gene: .
v_gene: TRBV27
CDR3nt: TGTGCCAGCAGCTTCTCAGGGTTTGGAAACACCATATATTTT
CDR3aa: CASSFSGFGNTIYF

j_gene: TRBJ2-7
abundance: .
d_gene: TRBD1
v_gene: TRBV6-2/TRBV6-3
CDR3nt: TGTGCCAGCAGTTATGGCGCCAAAGACAGGGCCTACGAGCAGTACTTC
CDR3aa: CASSYGAKDRAYEQYF

j_gene: TRBJ2-3
abundance: .
d_gene: .
v_gene: TRBV6-2/TRBV6-3
CDR3nt: TGTGCCAGCAGTTCCTTACTCAGCACAGATACGCAGTATTTT
CDR3aa: CASSSLLSTDTQYF

j_gene: TRBJ1-1
abundance: many
d_gene: TRBD1
v_gene: TRBV7-8
CDR3nt: TGTGCCAGCAGCCTCCGACAGGGGCCGGGAGCGAAAGCTTTCTTT
CDR3aa: CASSLRQGPGAKAFF

j_gene: TRBJ1-4
abundance: .
d_gene: .
v_gene: TRBV6-6
CDR3nt: TGTGCCAGCACTAAACGGGGGACAACTAATGAAAAACTGTTTTTT
CDR3aa: CASTKRGTTNEKLFF

j_gene: TRBJ2-5
abundance: once
d_gene: .
v_gene: TRBV27
CDR3nt: TGTGCCAGCAGTCGTCAGGGGGGAGGAGAGACCCAGTACTTC
CDR3aa: CASSRQGGGETQYF

j_gene: TRBJ2-1
abundance: .
d_gene: .
v_gene: TRBV11-3
CDR3nt: TGTGCCAGCAGCTTCTCAGGGATCAATGAGCAGTTCTTC
CDR3aa: CASSFSGINEQFF

j_gene: TRBJ2-7
abundance: .
d_gene: .
v_gene: TRBV11-2
CDR3nt: TGTGCCAGCAGTCCTCTACAGAGATACTACGAGCAGTACTTC
CDR3aa: CASSPLQRYYEQYF